The entry below gives a single T cell receptor beta chain sequence along with its context. Its target is not known. Germline CDR1 is MNHNY and CDR2 is SVGAGI (reference sequence). The CDR3 sequence is 15 residues long. V was trimmed by 4 bases and J by 8 bases, leaving 20 bases between them. The sample belongs to a study of blood T cells in healthy people across ages. With a J-beta primer mix and a sample-barcoded 5' primer, a second PCR ran roughly 6 to 12 cycles. In TCRdb, the 5' RACE reads were re-called with MiXCR into one record per CDR3 protein. This table holds approximately 830,000 distinct CDR3 sequences, approximately 65% found once. Whole-study results and caveats: Diversity was estimated from one million T cells, and these estimates were considered underestimates.

V usage is TRBV6-6 and J usage is TRBJ1-2; unclear D gene. Sequencing was done on a sample of blood. This sequence originates from a young man in good health. CDR3 residues: CASSSSGFSVGGYTF. The CDR3 bases are TGTGCCAGCAGTTCATCCGGCTTTTCGGTAGGCGGCTACACCTTC.